This T cell receptor (beta chain) is from a study of blood T cell repertoires in COVID-19. Sequenced by immunoSEQ multiplex PCR; TCRdb stores in-frame clones only, minus some. The top ten hold about 20% of the sample, which has about 170,000 clones, about 80% seen once. Trimming at V came to 6 bases and at J to 7 bases, leaving 4 bases not matched to a gene. Per germline, CDR1 LNHDA and CDR2 SQIVND (reference sequence). The CDR3 length is 13 residues. This clone has a handful of counts. Source material: PBMCs or T cells enriched from blood (not recorded which). The V and J genes are TRBV19 and TRBJ2-7, with 12 bases that match TRBD2. The source of this sequence is a woman aged 70-85 years in a cohort exposed to, infected with or recovered from COVID-19 (not recorded which). CDR3 residues: CASSPGLAGEQYF. The CDR3 DNA follows: TGTGCCAGTAGCCCCGGACTAGCGGGGGAGCAGTACTTC.